This T cell receptor beta chain came from a study of cytomegalovirus exposure and HLA in healthy donors. Study outcomes and limitations: Accurate prediction of most subjects' HLA-A and HLA-B alleles from TCR beta sequences was reported. The classifier reportedly diagnosed cytomegalovirus status with high specificity and sensitivity. The number of N-insertions in an Asian-associated ancestry cluster was reportedly below the 666-donor mean in a later analysis. Among TCR beta chains of equal frequency, HLA-associated ones were more clonally expanded in a later analysis.

J was trimmed by 3 bases and V by 4 bases; bases with no gene match: 12. Germline V gene data show CDR1 as LNHNV and CDR2 as YYDKDF (reference sequence). The CDR3 has 17 amino acids. This clone was seen only once. The target antigen is unknown. PCR amplification relied on 60 Vbeta primers (plus 13 Jbeta primers). Assay used: immunoSEQ multiplex PCR; TCRdb lists only in-frame clones, some missing. The table records 95,000 to 150,000 clones, 75% to 90% of them present only once. The V gene is TRBV15, the J gene TRBJ1-2; 9 nucleotides align to TRBD1. The sample consisted of PBMCs. The origin of this receptor is a middle-aged man in good health and CMV-seronegative. CDR3 amino acids: CATSTFDRDRADYGYTF. CDR3 nucleotides: TGTGCCACCAGCACTTTCGACCGGGACAGGGCTGACTATGGCTACACCTTC.